Each of the 20 T cell receptor beta chains below was sequenced from the same sample in a study of OX40 agonist ivuxolimab in advanced cancers. Produced via immunoSEQ multiplex PCR; TCRdb's table is partial and in-frame only. The data contain over 100,000 clones, more than 80% of them seen just once; the ten biggest clones take up around 0.53%. The sample was CD4+ or CD8+ T cells sorted from blood, taken in a trial of the OX40 agonist ivuxolimab. The source of these receptors is an adult with an advanced solid tumor such as melanoma, head and neck, liver or kidney cancer.

The chain has TRBV6-5 and TRBJ1-1; tentatively, D is TRBD1 (5 bases). This CDR3 is 14 amino acids long. Trimming stripped 7 bases from V and 3 bases from J, with 15 bases between. From germline, CDR1 is MNHEY and CDR2 SVGAGI. The CDR3, as DNA: TGTGCCAGCACGGAGACTAGGGGTTACACTGAAGCTTTCTTT. Translation: CASTETRGYTEAFF.

This clone showed up just once. The chain has TRBV9 and TRBJ2-7, with 8 bases aligning to TRBD2. V lost 0 bases, J lost 3 bases, and 5 bases stayed unmatched. This CDR3 spans 15 amino acids. In germline, CDR1 is SGDLS, CDR2 YYNGEE. CDR3 sequence reads: CASSVESSGGYEQYF. The DNA for the CDR3 is TGTGCCAGCAGCGTAGAGTCCAGCGGGGGCTACGAGCAGTACTTC.

The chain combines TRBV11-2 with TRBJ2-5; possible D gene TRBD2, 5 bases. V was shortened by 1 base and J by 5 bases, with 11 bases between the two germline ends. The CDR3 loop spans 14 amino acids. Germline CDR1 SGHAT, CDR2 FQNNGV. The CDR3 region has the DNA TGTGCCAGCAGCTTAGCGCCTAGCTTGGAGACCCAGTACTTC. This encodes CASSLAPSLETQYF.

This clone was seen just once. For the CDR3, the DNA is TGTGCCAGCAGCTTTTCCGAAGGAAACACCATATATTTT. Translation: CASSFSEGNTIYF. The V gene is TRBV7-7, the J gene TRBJ1-3, with D unresolved. The V gene lost 3 bases and the J gene lost 4 bases, with 7 bases spanning the gap. Germline V gene sequence: CDR1 SSHAT, CDR2 FNYEAQ (reference sequence). The CDR3 spans 13 residues.

This chain joins TRBV5-6 and TRBJ1-6; D possibly corresponds to TRBD1 (5 bases). This CDR3 contains 12 residues. Trimming shortened V by 5 bases and J by 14 bases, and 14 bases separated the two germline ends. The germline CDR1 and CDR2 sequences are SGHDT and YYEEEE. For the CDR3, the DNA is TGTGCCAGCAGTGGGGGGTTCGGGGCCCTCCACTTT. This encodes CASSGGFGALHF.

This rearrangement joins TRBV1 to TRBJ2-7; the DNA was not used to check the table's D call, TRBD1. TRBV1 is designated a pseudogene. The CDR3 has 13 residues. The CDR3 protein is CTSSQDQAHEQYF. CDR3 sequence (DNA): TGCACCAGCAGCCAAGACCAGGCCCACGAGCAGTACTTC.

The rearrangement uses TRBV6-5 and TRBJ1-6; D is possibly TRBD1 (5 bases). Trimming took 0 bases from V and 16 from J, leaving 16 bases between them. The germline gives CDR1 MNHEY, CDR2 SVGAGI. This CDR3 has 14 amino acids. In nucleotides, the CDR3 is TGTGCCAGCAGTTACTCGAGAACAGGAAATACGCTCCACTTT. It specifies CASSYSRTGNTLHF.

The chain is built from TRBV7-2 and TRBJ2-3, with D maybe TRBD2 (5 bases). The CDR3 is 13 amino acids. Looked up from germline, CDR1 is SGHTA and CDR2 is FQGNSA. The V and J ends lost 5 bases and 4 bases respectively, with 10 bases between them. The CDR3 DNA follows: TGTGCCAGCAGCCCCACCGGGGCAGATACGCAGTATTTT. Its protein product is CASSPTGADTQYF.

The genes are TRBV2 and TRBJ1-2, with D unresolved. Trimming left V 5 bases short and J 1 base short, with 2 bases between. Germline CDR1 is SNHLY and CDR2 is FYNNEI. CDR3 length equals 11 residues. CDR3 DNA: TGTGCCAGCAGTTTTAACTATGGCTACACCTTC. Protein: CASSFNYGYTF.

The chain links TRBV12-1 to TRBJ1-4. TRBV12-1 is described as a pseudogene. The CDR3 extends over 19 amino acids. CDR3 region: CALRNGIQGLTPGGEKLFF. CDR3 in DNA: TGTGCCCTTCGAAACGGGATACAGGGACTCACACCTGGAGGTGAAAAACTGTTTTTT.

The rearrangement links TRBV10-3 to TRBJ1-1; D unclear. CDR3 length equals 12 residues. Germline values: CDR1 ENHRY, CDR2 SYGVKD. V was cut by 8 bases and J by 0 bases, with 7 bases left in between. CDR3 loop: CAIRAVNTEAFF. Here the CDR3 DNA reads TGTGCCATCCGGGCAGTGAACACTGAAGCTTTCTTT.

V and J are TRBV7-2 and TRBJ1-2, with a tentative D call TRBD1 (6 bases). Trimming removed 3 bases from V and 5 bases from J, with 16 bases in between. Per the germline V gene, CDR1 is SGHTA and CDR2 is FQGNSA. CDR3 length: 15 residues. The CDR3 sequence is CASSFDGGLGYGYTF. CDR3 coding DNA: TGTGCCAGCAGCTTCGACGGGGGGCTGGGATATGGCTACACCTTC. Full variable domain (rest looked up from reference TRBV7-2 and TRBJ1-2): GAGVSQSPSNKVTEKGKDVELRCDPISGHTALYWYRQSLGQGLEFLIYFQGNSAPDKSGLPSDRFSAERTGGSVSTLTIQRTQQEDSAVYLCASSFDGGLGYGYTFGSGTRLTVV.

The V call is TRBV7-2, the J call TRBJ2-1, with 11 bases matching TRBD2. J lost 9 bases, V lost 1 base, and 8 bases had no gene match. CDR3 length: 16 amino acids. The germline V gene encodes CDR1 SGHTA and CDR2 FQGNSA. CDR3 DNA sequence: TGTGCCAGCAGCTTAGGGCGGCTAGCGGGGGGTATTGAGCAGTTCTTC. Residues: CASSLGRLAGGIEQFF. Full variable domain (outside the CDR3, taken from reference TRBV7-2 and TRBJ2-1): GAGVSQSPSNKVTEKGKDVELRCDPISGHTALYWYRQSLGQGLEFLIYFQGNSAPDKSGLPSDRFSAERTGGSVSTLTIQRTQQEDSAVYLCASSLGRLAGGIEQFFGPGTRLTVL.

The V and J genes are TRBV19 and TRBJ2-7; possibly TRBD1 or TRBD2 for D (5 bases each). Germline CDR1 LNHDA, CDR2 SQIVND (reference sequence). The CDR3 totals 15 residues. Trimming left V 0 bases short and J 2 bases short, with 11 bases between. The DNA of the CDR3 is TGTGCCAGTAGTATAGATGATACGGGGCCCTACGAGCAGTACTTC. Encoded protein: CASSIDDTGPYEQYF.

The chain has TRBV9 and TRBJ2-7, with unresolved D. The germline V and J ends were trimmed by 4 bases and 2 bases, with 13 bases remaining between them. This CDR3 spans 14 amino acids. Per the germline V gene, CDR1 is SGDLS and CDR2 is YYNGEE. This chain's CDR3 is CASSLQDGPYEQYF. As DNA, the CDR3 is TGTGCCAGCAGCCTCCAGGACGGCCCCTACGAGCAGTACTTC.

The chain is built from TRBV5-1 and TRBJ2-4; D remains ambiguous. Per the germline V gene, CDR1 is SGHRS and CDR2 is YFSETQ. This CDR3 contains 15 residues. V was cut by 3 bases and J by 6 bases, with 16 bases left in between. The CDR3 reads CASSSVANIGNIQYF. The DNA for the CDR3 is TGCGCCAGCAGCTCGGTAGCTAACATCGGAAACATTCAGTACTTC.

Note on this clone: An end of the junction differs from the germline gene, which may be a read error. The chain recombines TRBV15 with TRBJ2-7; perhaps TRBD2 as D (6 bases). This CDR3 is built from 12 residues. In germline, CDR1 is LNHNV, CDR2 YYDKDF (reference sequence). The CDR3 nucleotides are TGTGCCACCAGCAGAGATGGAGGGAGGAGAGCCTTC. Its protein is CATSRDGGRRAF.

The V gene is TRBV11-2, the J gene TRBJ2-3; 7 bases are a match to TRBD1. The V and J ends lost 3 bases and 4 bases, in that order; junction bases with no gene match: 10. The CDR3 loop spans 16 amino acids. CDR1 and CDR2 (germline): SGHAT, FQNNGV. The CDR3 region has the DNA TGTGCCAGCAGCTTTTCAGGCCGGGACAGATCAGATACGCAGTATTTT. As protein: CASSFSGRDRSDTQYF.

The J gene is TRBJ1-4, the V gene TRBV19; D not resolved. V was clipped by 1 base and J by 0 bases, with 6 bases between them. The CDR3 is 15 amino acids. The germline V gene encodes CDR1 LNHDA and CDR2 SQIVND (reference sequence). In nucleotides, the CDR3 is TGTGCCAGTAGTATAGGCGGAGCAACTAATGAAAAACTGTTTTTT. Translating it yields CASSIGGATNEKLFF.

This clone came up once. The rearrangement links TRBV18 to TRBJ2-3; D uncertain. Trimming pared 3 bases from V and 6 bases from J, leaving 16 bases between. The CDR3 runs 15 residues. CDR1 is KGHSH and CDR2 is LQKENI in the germline V gene. For the CDR3, the DNA is TGTGCCAGCTCACCTAGGGATAATCCGTCGGATACGCAGTATTTT. It is translated as CASSPRDNPSDTQYF.